This TCR beta chain came from a study of T cell responses to AZD1222 COVID-19 vaccine. V lost 2 bases and J 2 bases, leaving 10 bases between the germline ends. In germline, CDR1 is MNHEY, CDR2 SMNVEV (reference sequence). This CDR3 has 15 residues. The protocol was immunoSEQ multiplex PCR, while the TCRdb copy is restricted to in-frame clones and leaves out a portion. The sample carries 130,000 or so clones, approximately 94% recorded once. Here the sequenced sample was peripheral blood, taken on day 0 of AZD1222 vaccination. This clonotype originated in an adult in good health. The chain has TRBV27 and TRBJ1-5; D not certain. Here the CDR3 reads CASSLIGDRNQPQHF. The CDR3 region has the DNA TGTGCCAGCAGTTTAATCGGGGATCGCAATCAGCCCCAGCATTTT.